This T cell receptor (beta chain) was sequenced for a study of human T cells and chemical hapten exposure (dated by TCRdb to about 2021). The study in broad terms: Libraries were pooled for sequencing, and per-sample TCR yields varied mainly because of small differences in library volumes within the pool. This study followed changes in the peripheral blood TCR repertoire in vivo during primary and secondary sensitization of alopecia patients to the hapten diphenylcyclopropenone (DPC). Each blood RNA sample was used to sequence both TCR alpha and TCR beta chains. Points the paper makes about the study in general: Repeated subsampling changed both the strength of the expansion versus patch-test correlation and the threshold at which the correlation became significant. DPC sensitization did not change how many TCRs were above 1 in 1000 frequency, and no evidence was found of alterations in global repertoire structure.

This clonotype came up many times. Its recognized antigen is unknown. No base-level quality is on record; no much larger clone is a single base apart. Unmatched junction bases come to 15, with V trimmed by 5 bases and J by 4 bases. There are 17 amino acids in the CDR3, from cysteine to phenylalanine inclusive. CDR3 DNA is the only sequence kept; it has 51 bases, read in frame from the first base. CDR1 SGHTA and CDR2 FQGNSA were looked up in the germline V gene. Total RNA was isolated from unfractionated whole blood collected in Tempus Blood RNA tubes. Roughly 5 healthy volunteers were used as TCR sequencing controls and were bled at day 0, 2 weeks and 6 weeks. Preparation of the library involved 5' RACE. The sequencer was an Illumina MiSeq. During library preparation, unique molecular identifiers were attached to individual cDNA molecules so that TCRs could be counted in a quantitative, reproducible way. In the paper's pipeline: Samples had a median of roughly 98,000 TCRs, with a range from 23,224 to 690,600. The Decombinator software suite was used to annotate V, J and CDR3 in the TCR reads. Every sample was subsampled to the same number of TCRs (28,000) for the PS versus PT1 abundance plots. TCRs were defined as expanded if absent before sensitization and observed at least eight times at the 2-week time point. Clones were called with MiXCR by TCRdb after fastp trimmed the public reads at Q25, and only in-frame beta chains were retained. Every entry covers one CDR3 protein and lists the most common genes and DNA from its rows. The V and J calls were determined by TCRdb, not by the authors. Across this sample there are some 150,000 distinct CDR3 sequences, with 3.5% to 5% seen only once. Over 1.1% of the sample is in the top ten clones.

This clonotype originated in a female donor in good health. The chain is encoded by TRBV7-2 joined to TRBJ2-7; 9 junctional bases match TRBD2. The CDR3 protein sequence reads: CASSPVPAGGPVYEQYF. The DNA reads as follows: TGTGCCAGCAGCCCCGTTCCGGCGGGGGGGCCGGTTTACGAGCAGTACTTC.